The source of this TCR beta chain is a study of OX40 agonist ivuxolimab in advanced cancers. Across the whole study: Subjects had a mean age of about 61 years, with a range of roughly 20 to 79; around 80% were male. General study results and limits: Part of the nonresponder group also had normalized T-cell clonal expansion that was low. More expanded clones were seen, on average, in CD8+ T cells than in CD4+. People who partly responded at 0.1-3.0 mg/kg had some of the least clonal expansion seen.

The data were produced by immunoSEQ multiplex PCR, yet TCRdb's version contains in-frame clones alone and is incomplete. Found here are more than 9,000 clones, around 66% of them singletons; the top ten hold 12%. To note about this clone: Its target is not known.

With V trimmed by 4 bases and J by 6 bases, 3 bases remained unmatched. This CDR3 has 14 amino acids. Germline CDR1 and CDR2: SQVTM and ANQGSEA. The sequenced sample was CD4+ or CD8+ T cells sorted from blood, obtained in a trial of the OX40 agonist ivuxolimab. The V and J genes are TRBV29-1 and TRBJ2-2, with 12 bases that match TRBD1. This sequence was found in an adult with an advanced solid tumor such as melanoma, head and neck, liver or kidney cancer. CDR3 DNA: TGCAGCGTTGCGTGGGACAGGGGGCCCGGGGAGCTGTTTTTT. It codes for CSVAWDRGPGELFF.